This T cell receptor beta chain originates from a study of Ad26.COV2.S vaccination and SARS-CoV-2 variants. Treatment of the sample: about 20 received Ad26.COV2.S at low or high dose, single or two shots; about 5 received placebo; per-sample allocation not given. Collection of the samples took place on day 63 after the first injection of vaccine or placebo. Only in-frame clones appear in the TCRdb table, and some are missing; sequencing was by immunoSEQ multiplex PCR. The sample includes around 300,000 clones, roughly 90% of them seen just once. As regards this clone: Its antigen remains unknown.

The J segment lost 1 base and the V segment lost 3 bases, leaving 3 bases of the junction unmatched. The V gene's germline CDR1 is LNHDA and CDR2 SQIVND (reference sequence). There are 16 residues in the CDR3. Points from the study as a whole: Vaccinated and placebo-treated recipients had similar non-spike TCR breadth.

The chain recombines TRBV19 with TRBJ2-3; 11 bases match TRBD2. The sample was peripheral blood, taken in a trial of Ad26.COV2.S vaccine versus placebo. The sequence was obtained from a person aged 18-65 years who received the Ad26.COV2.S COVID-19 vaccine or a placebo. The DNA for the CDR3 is TGTGCCAGTAGTATGGGACTAGCGGAACGCACAGATACGCAGTATTTT. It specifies CASSMGLAERTDTQYF.